This TCR beta chain was retrieved from a study of brain T cells in children with intractable seizures. Germline V gene lookup returns CDR1 MNHEY and CDR2 SVGAGI. The J segment lost 1 base and the V segment lost 2 bases, leaving 7 bases of the junction unmatched. This CDR3 spans 16 amino acids. The repertoire was sequenced with immunoSEQ multiplex PCR; TCRdb's copy has only in-frame clones and lacks some. The sample shows around 340,000 clones, over 85% of them seen only once. The time point: blood from clinic visit 5 months post-surgery; TSC patient then seizure free. Study-wide results and limits: Pre- and post-surgery blood differed in depth, so pre-surgery absences may be undersampling.

A note on this clone: The antigen remains undetermined.

Specimen: peripheral blood, collected more than 4 months after surgery. The TCR comes from a boy less than two years old with tuberous sclerosis and intractable seizures. The J gene is TRBJ1-1, the V gene TRBV6-5; 7 bases agree with TRBD1. CDR3 nucleotides: TGTGCCAGCAGTTACGGCGGGACAGCTGAGAACACTGAAGCTTTCTTT. Protein: CASSYGGTAENTEAFF.